What follows is one T cell receptor (beta chain) and its context. What it binds is unknown. The PCR contained 60 Vbeta and 13 Jbeta primers. Sequencing was performed with immunoSEQ multiplex PCR; in TCRdb, only in-frame clones are kept and a portion is missing. The repertoire table contains about 70,000 clones. The data derive from a study of cytomegalovirus exposure and HLA in healthy donors. At the level of the study: Most donors, 80% to 90% of over 350 genotyped, fell in the Caucasian-associated ancestry cluster.

Overall study results and limits: Certain sequence variants were highly shared and formed a cluster, and this cluster was likely a sequencing artifact. In a later analysis, compared with equally common non-associated chains, HLA-associated beta chains were more expanded.

With 2 bases clipped from V and 2 bases from J, the junction kept 3 bases outside the gene matches. Germline V gene data show CDR1 as MDHEN and CDR2 as SYDVKM. The CDR3 extends over 17 amino acids. The sample consisted of PBMCs. This chain links TRBV28 with TRBJ2-3; TRBD2 matches at 14 bases. The TCR sequence derives from a woman aged 30 to 39 in good health and CMV-seronegative. CDR3: CASSLVGLAGVTDTQYF. CDR3 DNA sequence: TGTGCCAGCAGTTTAGTGGGACTAGCGGGAGTCACAGATACGCAGTATTTT.